This T cell receptor (beta chain) was captured by sequencing in a study of blood T cell repertoires in COVID-19. Study context: Specimens from acute and convalescent COVID-19 originated in the United States, Italy and Spain. Sample material is recorded as cDNA or gDNA derived from T cells, B-cell-depleted T cells, or PBMCs.

V gave up 5 bases and J gave up 3 bases; unmatched junction bases: 8. Germline V gene sequence: CDR1 LNHDA, CDR2 SQIVND (reference sequence). This CDR3 spans 15 amino acids. Source study methods: Amplified reference gene primers provided the basis for estimating nucleated cell counts. Some clones are missing from TCRdb's copy, which holds only in-frame ones; the method was immunoSEQ multiplex PCR. V and J calls plus clone size are reproduced from that table; the DNA served to infer D and trimming. The sample lists approximately 390,000 clones; roughly 90% were seen once. Sequencing used peripheral blood. J is TRBJ1-1 and V is TRBV19, with 8 bases fitting TRBD1. This receptor was obtained from a man aged 18 to 29 with active or convalescent COVID-19. The chain's CDR3 is CASSYMVQGDTEAFF. The DNA of the CDR3 is TGTGCCAGTAGTTACATGGTACAGGGGGACACTGAAGCTTTCTTT.